These 23 T cell receptor beta chains originate from one sample sequenced in a study of blood T cells in healthy people across ages. Using a J-beta primer mix together with a sample-barcoded 5' primer, a second PCR was run for about 7 to 12 cycles. TCRdb re-called the 5' RACE reads through MiXCR, storing one row per CDR3 protein. The profile shows roughly 1,500,000 distinct CDR3 sequences, about 40% of them singletons. The sample taken for sequencing was blood. These TCRs come from a woman aged 18 to 35 in good health.

The V gene is TRBV7-9, the J gene TRBJ2-7; the D gene is possibly TRBD2 (6 bases). The germline V gene encodes CDR1 SEHNR and CDR2 FQNEAQ (reference sequence). The CDR3 totals 17 residues. V lost 3 bases to trimming and J lost 7 bases, with 25 bases between them. CDR3 nucleotide sequence: TGTGCCAGCAGCTTTTGGGGACTTTCCTTTTCCTACAATGAGCAGTACTTC. It specifies CASSFWGLSFSYNEQYF.

The J gene is TRBJ2-7, the V gene TRBV4-2, with D uncertain. This CDR3 contains 15 residues. Germline assignment: CDR1 LGHNA and CDR2 YNFKEQ. The V gene lost 0 bases and the J gene lost 2 bases, with 11 bases spanning the gap. The CDR3 DNA follows: TGTGCCAGCAGCCAAGATCTTGCGGCACCCTACGAGCAGTACTTC. As protein: CASSQDLAAPYEQYF.

The chain is built from TRBV9 and TRBJ2-3; D might be TRBD1 (5 bases). V lost 0 bases, J lost 0 bases, and 11 bases lay in between. Germline V gives CDR1 SGDLS, CDR2 YYNGEE. The CDR3 length is 16 residues. The CDR3 reads CASSVADKSSTDTQYF. The CDR3 DNA reads as TGTGCCAGCAGCGTAGCGGACAAGTCTAGCACAGATACGCAGTATTTT.

This rearrangement joins TRBV14 to TRBJ2-7; the match to TRBD2 covers 8 bases. The germline CDR1 and CDR2 sequences are SGHDN and FVKESK. This CDR3 comprises 15 residues. The ends lost 5 bases at V and 5 bases at J; junction bases unmatched: 11. The CDR3 loop reads CASSWVGWRGDEQYF. CDR3 DNA: TGTGCCAGCAGCTGGGTAGGATGGCGGGGGGACGAGCAGTACTTC. Drawing the rest from reference TRBV14 and TRBJ2-7, the complete variable domain is EAGVTQFPSHSVIEKGQTVTLRCDPISGHDNLYWYRRVMGKEIKFLLHFVKESKQDESGMPNNRFLAERTGGTYSTLKVQPAELEDSGVYFCASSWVGWRGDEQYFGPGTRLTVT.

The chain has TRBV6-6 and TRBJ2-7; 9 nucleotides line up with TRBD1. The CDR3 is made up of 15 amino acids. With V trimmed by 5 bases and J by 0 bases, 5 bases remained unmatched. Germline values: CDR1 MNHNY, CDR2 SVGAGI (reference sequence). The DNA of the CDR3 is TGTGCCAGCAGTGACGGACAGGGGATCTCCTACGAGCAGTACTTC. It specifies CASSDGQGISYEQYF.

The V and J genes are TRBV9 and TRBJ2-7; 10 bases are a match to TRBD2. The junction had 3 bases not matched to a gene; V was cut back by 0 bases and J by 3 bases. Germline CDR1 SGDLS, CDR2 YYNGEE. The CDR3 sequence is 15 residues long. CDR3 bases: TGTGCCAGCAGCGTAGAGCCTAGCGGGGGCTACGAGCAGTACTTC. It is translated as CASSVEPSGGYEQYF. The variable domain in full, with the rest retrieved from reference TRBV9 and TRBJ2-7, is DSGVTQTPKHLITATGQRVTLRCSPRSGDLSVYWYQQSLDQGLQFLIQYYNGEERAKGNILERFSAQQFPDLHSELNLSSLELGDSALYFCASSVEPSGGYEQYFGPGTRLTVT.

This clonotype was seen just once. The chain combines TRBV11-2 with TRBJ1-2; no clear D. With 0 bases removed from V and 3 bases from J, the gap between germline ends came to 14 bases. CDR1 is SGHAT and CDR2 is FQNNGV in the germline V gene. The CDR3 spans 16 residues. CDR3 DNA: TGTGCCAGCAGCTTAGATCTTGGGTACAGTCACTATGGCTACACCTTC. Translating it yields CASSLDLGYSHYGYTF.

V gene TRBV6-5 combines with J gene TRBJ2-7; D unclear. The CDR3 runs to 13 residues. The V gene's germline CDR1 is MNHEY and CDR2 SVGAGI. V was trimmed by 4 bases and J by 1 base, leaving 8 bases between them. The CDR3 DNA follows: TGTGCCAGCAGTTCCGCCAGGTCCTACGAGCAGTACTTC. Translated: CASSSARSYEQYF.

This clonotype appeared once. This chain uses TRBV15 with TRBJ2-2; D gene uncertain. The CDR3 spans 15 residues. The V end was cut by 0 bases, the J end by 4 bases, with 9 bases between. Per germline, CDR1 LNHNV and CDR2 YYDKDF (reference sequence). Here the CDR3 DNA reads TGTGCCACCAGCAGAGATACTTTGGCCACCGGGGAGCTGTTTTTT. It translates to CATSRDTLATGELFF. Together with reference TRBV15 and TRBJ2-2, the CDR3 gives the full variable domain: DAMVIQNPRYQVTQFGKPVTLSCSQTLNHNVMYWYQQKSSQAPKLLFHYYDKDFNNEADTPDNFQSRRPNTSFCFLDIRSPGLGDTAMYLCATSRDTLATGELFFGEGSRLTVL.

The chain has TRBV28 and TRBJ2-1; D not resolved. Germline V lookup: CDR1 MDHEN, CDR2 SYDVKM. Trimming took off 1 base at V and 10 bases at J, with 17 bases between the two ends. The CDR3 loop spans 15 amino acids. CDR3 residues: CASSLYSATSYEQFF. CDR3 DNA: TGTGCCAGCAGTTTATATTCCGCTACCTCCTACGAGCAGTTCTTC.

This clonotype has a handful of counts. The chain carries TRBV2 and TRBJ1-5; no definite D call. CDR3 length equals 15 residues. Germline loops: CDR1 SNHLY, CDR2 FYNNEI. V was clipped by 4 bases and J by 2 bases, with 12 bases between them. DNA for the CDR3: TGTGCCAGCAGTGTCTCTAGGTTCGGCAATCAGCCCCAGCATTTT. This sequence encodes CASSVSRFGNQPQHF.

The chain combines TRBV14 with TRBJ1-5; a weak D match, TRBD1 (6 bases). The CDR3 is 18 amino acids. The germline V and J ends were trimmed by 3 bases and 0 bases, with 18 bases remaining between them. Germline V gene lookup returns CDR1 SGHDN and CDR2 FVKESK. The chain's CDR3 is CASSHPGQKVYSNQPQHF. CDR3 DNA sequence: TGTGCCAGCAGCCACCCAGGACAGAAAGTTTATAGCAATCAGCCCCAGCATTTT. The full variable domain, its missing parts supplied by reference TRBV14 and TRBJ1-5, is EAGVTQFPSHSVIEKGQTVTLRCDPISGHDNLYWYRRVMGKEIKFLLHFVKESKQDESGMPNNRFLAERTGGTYSTLKVQPAELEDSGVYFCASSHPGQKVYSNQPQHFGDGTRLSIL.

The table lists this clonotype with a count of one. The junction departs from germline at one end; a sequencing error may be responsible. The chain links TRBV2 to TRBJ1-6, with a possible D match to TRBD1 (6 bases). This CDR3 comprises 13 residues. Germline loops: CDR1 SNHLY, CDR2 FYNNEI. The CDR3 is CAGRQAANSPLHF. The CDR3, as DNA: TGTGCCGGCAGACAGGCGGCTAATTCACCCCTCCACTTT.

In this sample, this clonotype turned up a few times. The genes are TRBV2 and TRBJ2-5; 8 bases map to TRBD2. The CDR3 is 16 residues long. The junction had 12 bases not matched to a gene; V was cut back by 6 bases and J by 3 bases. Germline lookup yields CDR1 SNHLY and CDR2 FYNNEI. The CDR3 reads CASREGLAGGKETQYF. As DNA, the CDR3 is TGTGCCAGCAGAGAGGGCCTGGCGGGGGGAAAAGAGACCCAGTACTTC.

This clonotype turned up a few times. The V call is TRBV3-1, the J call TRBJ1-3; unclear D gene. The V gene's germline CDR1 is LGHDT and CDR2 YNNKEL (reference sequence). V lost 1 base to trimming and J lost 0 bases, with 4 bases between them. This CDR3 has 14 amino acids. CDR3 sequence: CASSQGSSGNTIYF. CDR3 nucleotides: TGTGCCAGCAGCCAAGGGAGCTCTGGAAACACCATATATTTT.

This chain uses TRBV2 with TRBJ1-2; D gene unclear. This CDR3 is built from 15 residues. Trimming took 1 base from V and 7 from J, leaving 16 bases between them. CDR1 and CDR2 (germline): SNHLY, FYNNEI. CDR3 sequence reads: CASSEGPRVPSGYTF. In DNA form, the CDR3 reads TGTGCCAGCAGTGAAGGCCCTAGGGTCCCTAGTGGCTACACCTTC.

There are many counts of this clonotype. This chain uses TRBV29-1 with TRBJ2-3; D is perhaps TRBD2 (5 bases). The CDR3 has 13 residues. Germline V CDR1 and CDR2: SQVTM, ANQGSEA. The ends were cut back, 6 bases at V and 5 bases at J, with 15 bases in the middle. CDR3 in DNA: TGCAGCGTCTTGAGGCCAGGACTAGATACGCAGTATTTT. This sequence encodes CSVLRPGLDTQYF.

This rearrangement joins TRBV7-6 to TRBJ2-3; 9 bases map to TRBD2. Germline loops: CDR1 SGHVS, CDR2 FNYEAQ. The CDR3 totals 15 residues. V shed 5 bases and J 5 bases; nucleotides not matched to a gene: 8. The CDR3 protein is CASSPLAGRGDTQYF. CDR3 bases: TGTGCCAGCAGCCCTCTAGCGGGGCGGGGAGATACGCAGTATTTT.

This chain connects TRBV7-9 to TRBJ2-7; 12 positions match TRBD2. The CDR3 sequence is 16 residues long. Looked up from germline, CDR1 is SEHNR and CDR2 is FQNEAQ (reference sequence). The ends lost 5 bases at V and 2 bases at J; junction bases unmatched: 7. The CDR3 bases are TGTGCCAGCAGCGACGGGACTAGCGGGTATACCTACGAGCAGTACTTC. This encodes CASSDGTSGYTYEQYF.

This clonotype has just a few counts. The CDR3 sequence is CASSLGGNMNEQFF. For the CDR3, the DNA is TGTGCCAGCAGCTTAGGGGGAAATATGAATGAGCAGTTCTTC. The chain joins TRBV7-9 to TRBJ2-1; D is ambiguous. The germline CDR1 and CDR2 sequences are SEHNR and FQNEAQ (reference sequence). With 1 base removed from V and 7 bases from J, the gap between germline ends came to 11 bases. The length of the CDR3 is 14 residues.

On this clonotype itself: At one end the junction does not follow the germline gene, possibly because of a read error. The chain links TRBV18 to TRBJ2-1; 7 nucleotides align to TRBD2. This CDR3 spans 14 amino acids. From germline, CDR1 is KGHSH and CDR2 LQKENI. The CDR3 nucleotides read TGTGCCAGCCCACCGGGACTACAAGACAATGAGCAGTTCTTC. Protein product: CASPPGLQDNEQFF.

The chain carries TRBV29-1 and TRBJ1-1, with D hard to call. V was cut by 4 bases and J by 1 base, with 7 bases left in between. The CDR3 runs 12 residues. Germline V lookup: CDR1 SQVTM, CDR2 ANQGSEA. CDR3 sequence: CSVVPGNTEAFF. The CDR3 DNA reads TGCAGCGTTGTACCGGGGAACACTGAAGCTTTCTTT.

J is TRBJ2-7 and V is TRBV6-1, with TRBD1 identical over 7 bases. The germline gives CDR1 MNHNS, CDR2 SASEGT. Losses at the gene ends were 6 bases for V and 3 bases for J; bases not matched to a gene: 8. This CDR3 is 14 amino acids long. CDR3 DNA: TGTGCCAGCAGGAAGGGACAGTCCTTCTACGAGCAGTACTTC. It encodes CASRKGQSFYEQYF.